This T cell receptor beta chain was documented in a study of T cell changes during pregnancy in multiple sclerosis. Produced via immunoSEQ multiplex PCR; TCRdb's table is partial and in-frame only. The sample consists of 83,000 or so clones, approximately 95% of them appearing once. The CDR3 sequence is 16 residues long. CDR1 is SGHNT and CDR2 is YYREEE in the germline V gene (reference sequence). Trimming removed 0 bases from V and 4 bases from J, with 13 bases in between. This clone was observed once. The chain is built from TRBV5-4 and TRBJ2-2; D is possibly TRBD2 (5 bases). The TCR originated in a female donor in good health, enrolled as a control in a pregnancy study. Sequencing used peripheral blood, obtained after pregnancy. In nucleotides, the CDR3 is TGTGCCAGCAGCTTGGGACTAACCCAAGGCACCGGGGAGCTGTTTTTT. It yields the protein CASSLGLTQGTGELFF.